The rows below give T cell receptor beta chains drawn from one sample of a study of T cells in Graves' hyperthyroidism and ophthalmopathy. TCRdb analysed the multiplex PCR reads with MiXCR anew, one entry per CDR3 protein. The sample comprises 640,000 or so distinct CDR3 sequences, roughly 14% of which are singletons, and 3.5% to 4.5% rests with the top ten. Specimen: blood. The receptors derive from a woman between 35 and 50 years old with Graves' ophthalmopathy. CDR3s include the opening cysteine and the closing phenylalanine or tryptophan. D genes are given only for firm matches. Clone size appears in some rows only: once, few, many, or a class for an expanded clone.

d_call,v_call,j_call,clone_size,cdr3_aa,cdr3_nt
-,TRBV6-2/TRBV6-3,TRBJ2-7,many,CASSPHRGFEQYF,TGTGCCAGCAGTCCCCACAGAGGGTTCGAGCAGTACTTC
TRBD2,TRBV28,TRBJ2-5,-,CASSGGSKNQETQYF,TGTGCCAGCAGTGGCGGGAGTAAGAACCAAGAGACCCAGTACTTC
-,TRBV6-1,TRBJ1-1,many,CASSENGAFF,TGTGCCAGCAGTGAAAATGGAGCTTTCTTT
-,TRBV5-5,TRBJ2-5,many,CASSLGAGTQETQYF,TGTGCCAGCAGCTTGGGGGCGGGAACCCAAGAGACCCAGTACTTC
-,TRBV6-2/TRBV6-3,TRBJ2-7,-,CASSTPGHVYEQYF,TGTGCCAGCAGTACTCCGGGACACGTCTACGAGCAGTACTTC
TRBD1,TRBV4-1,TRBJ1-2,-,CASSQGTGGGSYGYTF,TGCGCCAGCAGCCAAGGGACAGGGGGTGGATCCTATGGCTACACCTTC
-,TRBV16,TRBJ1-1,many,CASSQFGGGTEAFF,TGTGCCAGCAGCCAATTTGGGGGAGGCACTGAAGCTTTCTTT
-,TRBV6-2/TRBV6-3,TRBJ2-5,many,CASSYSTQGQETQYF,TGTGCCAGCAGTTACTCAACCCAGGGTCAAGAGACCCAGTACTTC
TRBD2,TRBV11-2,TRBJ2-5,-,CASSSGTSAETQYF,TGTGCCAGCAGCTCCGGGACTAGCGCAGAGACCCAGTACTTC
TRBD1,TRBV20-1,TRBJ2-7,few,CSARAQGDEQYF,TGCAGTGCTAGAGCACAGGGGGACGAGCAGTACTTC
TRBD1,TRBV4-1,TRBJ2-7,many,CASSQDVWTGASHGQYF,TGCGCCAGCAGCCAAGATGTGTGGACAGGGGCCTCGCATGGGCAGTACTTC
TRBD1,TRBV12-3/TRBV12-4,TRBJ2-5,many,CASSSSGQGETQYF,TGTGCCAGCAGTTCAAGCGGACAGGGAGAGACCCAGTACTTC
-,TRBV10-3,TRBJ1-2,many,CAISEPAYGYTF,TGTGCCATCAGTGAACCGGCCTATGGCTACACCTTC
TRBD1,TRBV6-5,TRBJ1-1,many,CASSYTRTGRTFF,TGTGCCAGCAGTTACACGCGGACAGGGAGGACTTTCTTT
-,TRBV7-3,TRBJ2-2,many,CASSLFGTGYLLNGGELFF,TGTGCCAGCAGCTTATTTGGGACCGGATACCTTCTGAACGGCGGGGAGCTGTTTTTT
-,TRBV7-2,TRBJ1-5,-,CASSHKVGHQPQHF,TGTGCCAGCAGCCACAAAGTGGGGCATCAGCCCCAGCATTTT
TRBD2,TRBV7-8,TRBJ2-7,many,CASSLLRTSGSTHEQYF,TGTGCCAGCAGCCTCCTCCGGACTAGCGGGAGTACCCACGAGCAGTACTTC
-,TRBV7-9,TRBJ1-2,many,CASSLREIHGYTF,TGTGCCAGCAGCTTAAGGGAGATCCATGGCTACACCTTC
-,TRBV19,TRBJ1-1,many,CASRKGPEAFF,TGTGCCAGTAGAAAGGGACCTGAAGCTTTCTTT
-,TRBV28,TRBJ1-6,few,CASSLPKGILGSNSPLHF,TGTGCCAGCAGTTTACCGAAGGGAATCTTGGGCTCAAATTCACCCCTCCACTTT
-,TRBV29-1,TRBJ1-3,many,CSVEGVEIRSGNTIYF,TGCAGCGTTGAAGGAGTCGAAATTAGGTCTGGAAACACCATATATTTT
TRBD2,TRBV28,TRBJ2-7,many,CAISGGGVYEQYF,TGTGCCATCTCGGGAGGGGGGGTCTACGAGCAGTACTTC
-,TRBV7-9,TRBJ1-2,many,CASSPGPRGVGYTF,TGTGCCAGCAGCCCCGGGCCCAGGGGTGTTGGCTACACCTTC
TRBD1,TRBV18,TRBJ2-7,many,CASSPDRAYEQYF,TGTGCCAGCAGTCCGGACAGGGCCTACGAGCAGTACTTC
-,TRBV29-1,TRBJ1-1,many,CSVVRVTEAFF,TGCAGCGTTGTCAGGGTCACTGAAGCTTTCTTT
-,TRBV4-3,TRBJ1-1,many,CASSQGTAGPEAFF,TGCGCCAGCAGCCAAGGGACAGCTGGGCCTGAAGCTTTCTTT
-,TRBV20-1,TRBJ2-7,-,CSARSSSLLYEQYF,TGCAGTGCTAGATCCTCGTCACTACTCTACGAGCAGTACTTC
TRBD1,TRBV24-1,TRBJ2-7,many,CATSDPRSGQSYEQYF,TGTGCCACCAGTGACCCCCGGTCGGGACAGAGCTACGAGCAGTACTTC
-,TRBV24-1,TRBJ2-2,-,CATSDPYRAATGELFF,TGTGCCACCAGTGATCCCTACAGGGCCGCCACCGGGGAGCTGTTTTTT
TRBD1,TRBV5-1,TRBJ1-2,many,CASSPTGTGEGGYTF,TGCGCCAGCAGCCCAACCGGGACAGGGGAAGGGGGCTACACCTTC
-,TRBV28,TRBJ1-5,-,CASKKSYSNQPQHF,TGTGCCAGCAAAAAGAGTTATAGCAATCAGCCCCAGCATTTT
-,TRBV5-4,TRBJ2-5,many,CASSFYRQETQYF,TGTGCCAGCAGCTTTTACAGGCAAGAGACCCAGTACTTC